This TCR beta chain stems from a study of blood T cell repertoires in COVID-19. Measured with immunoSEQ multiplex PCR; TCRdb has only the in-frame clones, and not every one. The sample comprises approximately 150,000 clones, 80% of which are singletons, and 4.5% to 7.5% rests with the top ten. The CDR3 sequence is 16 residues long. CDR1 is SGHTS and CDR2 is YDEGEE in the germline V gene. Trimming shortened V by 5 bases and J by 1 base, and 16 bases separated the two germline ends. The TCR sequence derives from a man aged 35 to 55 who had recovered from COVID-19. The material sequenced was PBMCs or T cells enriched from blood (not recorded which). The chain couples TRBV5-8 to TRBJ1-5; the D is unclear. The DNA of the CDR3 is TGTGCCAGCAGGTCTATTGGCGGGTTGAGCAATCAGCCCCAGCATTTT. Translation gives CASRSIGGLSNQPQHF.